This TCR beta chain was sequenced during a study of T cell changes during pregnancy in multiple sclerosis. This clone was counted a single time. The V and J ends lost 6 bases and 0 bases, in that order; junction bases with no gene match: 5. Germline V gives CDR1 MDHEN, CDR2 SYDVKM. CDR3 length: 15 residues. Generated by immunoSEQ multiplex PCR, the TCRdb table keeps only in-frame clones and is missing some. The data hold 35,000 to 55,000 clones, with 80% to 90% observed a single time. The input for sequencing was CD4+ T cells from peripheral blood mononuclear cells, taken after pregnancy. This sequence joins TRBV28 and TRBJ2-1, with 7 bases fitting TRBD1. This TCR was recovered from a female donor with multiple sclerosis, enrolled in a pregnancy study. The CDR3 DNA reads as TGTGCCAGCAGCAACGGACAGGACTCCTACAATGAGCAGTTCTTC. It codes for CASSNGQDSYNEQFF.